This TCR beta chain is drawn from a study of T-cell memory formation after mild COVID-19. Background on the study: For the most part, TCR clusters were specific to one donor.

TCRdb analysed the 5' RACE reads with MiXCR anew, one entry per CDR3 protein. The sample has 400,000 to 500,000 distinct CDR3 sequences, 20% seen once. V was pared by 2 bases and J by 6 bases, with 4 bases of the junction left unmatched. Germline lookup yields CDR1 LNHDA and CDR2 SQIVND (reference sequence). This CDR3 has 14 amino acids. This clonotype came up many times. The J gene is TRBJ2-7, the V gene TRBV19, with 10 bases lining up with TRBD1. The clonotype comes from an adult woman who had mild COVID-19 (a few samples of this study predate the infection). Cell type and time point are not known. The sequenced material came from PBMCs or a T cell subset sorted from them (not recorded which). CDR3 loop: CASSIRDRGLEQYF. The CDR3 nucleotides are TGTGCCAGTAGTATAAGAGACAGGGGGCTCGAGCAGTACTTC.